The 2 T cell receptor beta chains listed next were all sequenced from one sample in a study of blood T cell repertoires in COVID-19. The protocol was immunoSEQ multiplex PCR, while the TCRdb copy is restricted to in-frame clones and leaves out a portion. The table lists over 75,000 clones, more than 75% of them singletons, with 1.2% in the top ten. The sample comprised peripheral blood. These TCRs come from an elderly woman with acute or convalescent COVID-19.

The CDR3 DNA reads as TGTGCCAGCAGTGAAATCCAGGGGACAGGAAGTTACGAGCAGTACTTC. Its translation: CASSEIQGTGSYEQYF. This chain uses TRBV6-1 with TRBJ2-7; 8 bases align to TRBD1. Trimming at V came to 2 bases and at J to 4 bases, leaving 10 bases not matched to a gene. The CDR3 extends over 16 amino acids. Germline V lookup: CDR1 MNHNS, CDR2 SASEGT.

V is TRBV5-4 and J is TRBJ1-1; TRBD1 matches at 7 bases. The junction had 8 bases not matched to a gene; V was cut back by 4 bases and J by 8 bases. The CDR3 length is 13 residues. The germline gives CDR1 SGHNT, CDR2 YYREEE (reference sequence). The CDR3 protein is CASSPFDRAEAFF. The CDR3 DNA reads TGTGCCAGCAGCCCCTTTGACAGGGCCGAAGCTTTCTTT.